This is a list of T cell receptor beta chains from one sample in a study of OX40 agonist ivuxolimab in advanced cancers. Method: immunoSEQ multiplex PCR; TCRdb's copy keeps in-frame clones and lacks some. The sample holds nearly 110,000 clones; 90% are singletons and the top ten take around 0.48%. The sample consisted of CD4+ or CD8+ T cells sorted from blood, taken in a trial of the OX40 agonist ivuxolimab. Receptors were obtained from an adult with an advanced solid tumor such as melanoma, head and neck, liver or kidney cancer. Both conserved end residues are part of each CDR3. Each record gives: clone size, D gene, J gene, CDR3 length, V gene, CDR3 protein, CDR3 DNA. The D gene is left open where the match is weak. A clone size is listed for some rows: how often the clone was seen (once, few, many), or a class if it is expanded.

>.|.|TRBJ2-2|15|TRBV7-2
CASREGQPNTGELFF
TGTGCCAGCAGGGAGGGGCAACCGAACACCGGGGAGCTGTTTTTT
>.|TRBD1|TRBJ1-2|13|TRBV27
CASSYLGGSGYTF
TGTGCCAGCAGTTATTTAGGGGGCAGTGGCTACACCTTC
>once|TRBD2|TRBJ2-7|13|TRBV28
CARRVAGVYEQYF
TGTGCCAGGAGAGTAGCGGGGGTCTACGAGCAGTACTTC
>once|.|TRBJ1-3|14|TRBV2
CATKLGSSGNTIYF
TGTGCCACCAAACTGGGCAGCTCTGGAAACACCATATATTTT
>.|.|TRBJ2-7|14|TRBV19
CASSIARGYHEQYF
TGTGCCAGTAGTATCGCTCGGGGGTATCACGAGCAGTACTTC
>.|.|TRBJ2-3|14|TRBV28
CASNSGLFTDTQYF
TGTGCCAGCAACTCAGGTCTGTTCACAGATACGCAGTATTTT
>.|.|TRBJ1-2|15|TRBV7-2
CASSAQGLANYGYTF
TGTGCCAGCAGCGCCCAGGGCTTAGCTAACTATGGCTACACCTTC
>.|.|TRBJ2-7|13|TRBV27
CASTRPPSYEQYF
TGTGCCAGCACCCGACCCCCCTCCTACGAGCAGTACTTC
>.|.|TRBJ1-6|15|TRBV9
CASSVWDWANSPLHF
TGTGCCAGCAGCGTATGGGATTGGGCCAATTCACCCCTCCACTTT
>.|TRBD1|TRBJ2-7|15|TRBV2
CASSVGTGGFYEQYF
TGTGCCAGCAGTGTAGGGACAGGGGGCTTTTACGAGCAGTACTTC
>.|TRBD2|TRBJ2-7|15|TRBV7-9
CASSPSGGFSYEQYF
TGTGCCAGCAGCCCATCGGGGGGGTTCTCCTACGAGCAGTACTTC
>.|.|TRBJ1-2|16|TRBV19
CASSIGRVTEGYGYTF
TGTGCCAGTAGTATTGGCAGGGTCACGGAGGGTTATGGCTACACCTTC
>.|.|TRBJ2-2|13|TRBV6-6
CASSFGNTGELFF
TGTGCCAGCAGTTTCGGGAACACCGGGGAGCTGTTTTTT
>.|.|TRBJ1-1|15|TRBV7-2
CASSLASFTGRKAFF
TGTGCCAGCAGCTTAGCAAGTTTTACCGGGCGTAAAGCTTTCTTT
>.|.|TRBJ1-4|16|TRBV28
CASSLSSGAGGEKLFF
TGTGCCAGCAGTTTAAGCTCCGGGGCCGGGGGTGAAAAACTGTTTTTT
>.|.|TRBJ2-5|14|TRBV5-6
CASTFSVLQETQYF
TGTGCCAGCACCTTTAGCGTTCTACAAGAGACCCAGTACTTC
>.|.|TRBJ2-3|13|TRBV19
CASSKQGTDTQYF
TGTGCCAGTAGTAAGCAGGGAACAGATACGCAGTATTTT
>.|TRBD1|TRBJ2-3|14|TRBV11-2
CASSLGQQTDTQYF
TGTGCCAGCAGCTTGGGACAGCAAACAGATACGCAGTATTTT
>.|TRBD2|TRBJ2-1|20|TRBV4-1
CASSLSGASGGASSYNEQFF
TGCGCCAGCAGCCTCAGTGGCGCTAGCGGGGGGGCGAGCTCCTACAATGAGCAGTTCTTC
>.|TRBD2|TRBJ2-5|15|TRBV6-5
CASTSSGGAWETQYF
TGTGCCAGCACCTCGAGCGGGGGGGCATGGGAGACCCAGTACTTC
>.|TRBD1|TRBJ1-5|14|TRBV28
CASTGVDRVQPQHF
TGTGCCAGCACTGGGGTGGACAGGGTGCAGCCCCAGCATTTT
>once|.|TRBJ1-2|18|TRBV5-1
CASSPGGLGTPLYYGYTF
TGCGCCAGCAGCCCCGGGGGGTTGGGGACGCCTCTATACTATGGCTACACCTTC
>.|.|TRBJ2-7|14|TRBV10-3
CAISERQQAYEQYF
TGTGCCATCAGTGAGAGGCAGCAAGCCTACGAGCAGTACTTC
>.|.|TRBJ1-2|14|TRBV11-2
CASSLVRSPYGYTF
TGTGCCAGCAGCTTAGTCCGCAGCCCCTATGGCTACACCTTC
>.|.|TRBJ2-3|12|TRBV6-5
CASSSATDTQYF
TGTGCCAGCAGTTCTGCCACAGATACGCAGTATTTT
>.|TRBD1|TRBJ2-7|15|TRBV28
CASSFFGTDSYEQYF
TGTGCCAGCAGTTTCTTCGGGACAGACTCCTACGAGCAGTACTTC
>.|.|TRBJ2-2|15|TRBV19
CASRMGGMNTGELFF
TGTGCCAGTAGAATGGGCGGGATGAACACCGGGGAGCTGTTTTTT
>.|.|TRBJ1-2|15|TRBV5-1
CASSLERATNYGYTF
TGCGCCAGCAGCCTGGAGAGGGCAACTAACTATGGCTACACCTTC
>.|.|TRBJ2-4|19|TRBV21-1
CASSKNVRDTDLAKNIQYF
TGTGCCAGCAGCAAAAACGTAAGGGACACGGATCTAGCCAAAAACATTCAGTACTTC
>.|.|TRBJ2-3|13|TRBV5-8
CASSLAGVDTQYF
TGTGCCAGCAGCTTGGCGGGGGTGGATACGCAGTATTTT
>.|TRBD2|TRBJ2-3|15|TRBV9
CASSVRGGASDTQYF
TGTGCCAGCAGCGTTCGCGGGGGGGCATCGGATACGCAGTATTTT
>.|TRBD1|TRBJ2-2|17|TRBV28
CASSFLLQGAGTGELFF
TGTGCCAGCAGTTTCCTTCTACAGGGGGCAGGTACCGGGGAGCTGTTTTTT
>.|TRBD2|TRBJ2-1|18|TRBV9
CASSLGLAGGPTYNEQFF
TGTGCCAGCAGCTTGGGACTAGCGGGGGGCCCCACCTACAATGAGCAGTTCTTC
>.|.|TRBJ1-1|17|TRBV28
CASVSAATQDMNTEAFF
TGTGCCAGCGTATCAGCCGCGACACAGGACATGAACACTGAAGCTTTCTTT
>.|TRBD1|TRBJ1-6|15|TRBV5-1
CASSWGTEGNPPLHF
TGCGCCAGCAGCTGGGGGACAGAGGGTAATCCACCCCTCCACTTT
>.|.|TRBJ2-3|15|TRBV5-1
CASTPFILGTDTQYF
TGCGCCAGCACCCCATTCATACTAGGAACAGATACGCAGTATTTT
>.|TRBD1|TRBJ1-4|15|TRBV5-1
CASSGPLTGNEKLFF
TGCGCCAGCAGCGGACCCTTGACAGGGAATGAAAAACTGTTTTTT
>once|TRBD2|TRBJ2-5|15|TRBV7-2
CASSFKRGFQETQYF
TGTGCCAGCAGCTTCAAGCGGGGGTTCCAAGAGACCCAGTACTTC
>.|TRBD1|TRBJ2-7|12|TRBV25-1
CATGQGGYEQYF
TGTGCCACCGGACAGGGTGGGTACGAGCAGTACTTC
>few|TRBD1|TRBJ1-6|16|TRBV28
CASNPTGYGGNSPLHF
TGTGCCAGCAACCCGACAGGGTATGGTGGGAATTCACCCCTCCACTTT
>once|.|TRBJ2-3|13|TRBV19
CASSTGGSDTQYF
TGTGCCAGTAGTACCGGGGGTAGTGATACGCAGTATTTT
>.|.|TRBJ1-6|12|TRBV28
CATLVGNSPLHF
TGTGCCACCCTGGTTGGGAATTCACCCCTCCACTTT